The clone carrying this T cell receptor (beta chain) was observed many times. Its target is unknown. This sample was included in a study of human T cells and chemical hapten exposure. Described time point: patch test 1, 2 weeks after DPC sensitization. Treatment: therapeutic diphenylcyclopropenone sensitization with weekly scalp DPC. Trimming cost V 6 bases and J 7 bases, with 26 bases left between them. The CDR3 contains 17 residues. Notes on the study in general: The number of TCRs above 1 in 1000 frequency did not change after DPC sensitization. Correlating positively with patch test score were the PT1 expanded TCR counts.

The library tagged individual cDNA molecules with unique molecular identifiers. MiXCR was run by TCRdb on the RACE reads, yielding one entry per CDR3 protein. The sample consists of under 450,000 distinct CDR3 sequences, 4.8% of them appearing once. V is TRBV12-3 or TRBV12-4 and J is TRBJ2-3; a possible D gene is TRBD1 (6 bases). The source material was whole blood, sampled in connection with sensitization to the hapten diphenylcyclopropenone (DPC). This receptor was identified in a woman between 50 and 59 years old with alopecia areata. Some clones in this sample may be carry-over from other donors' samples. CDR3 sequence reads: CASRQPWTEGSSNTQYF. The DNA of the CDR3 is TGTGCCAGCAGGCAGCCTTGGACAGAAGGGTCATCAAATACGCAGTATTTT.